These 21 T cell receptor beta chains originate from one sample sequenced in a study of human T cells and chemical hapten exposure. TCRdb re-derived calls from the RACE reads in MiXCR, one entry per CDR3 protein. The sample has fewer than 300,000 distinct CDR3 sequences, around 7.7% seen once. Time point indicated: pre-sensitization, week 0. As for treatment: therapeutic diphenylcyclopropenone sensitization with weekly scalp DPC. This material consisted of whole blood, taken in connection with sensitization to the hapten diphenylcyclopropenone (DPC). Receptor source: a man younger than 35 with alopecia areata. Some clones in this sample may be carry-over from other donors' samples.

This clonotype has ten or more counts. The chain links TRBV15 to TRBJ1-1; possible D gene TRBD1, 5 bases. Trimming shortened V by 1 base and J by 8 bases, and 11 bases separated the two germline ends. From germline, CDR1 is LNHNV and CDR2 YYDKDF (reference sequence). The CDR3 is made up of 13 amino acids. The CDR3 loop reads CATSRVGPREAFF. As DNA, the CDR3 is TGTGCCACCAGCAGAGTGGGGCCGCGAGAAGCTTTCTTT.

A few counts support this clonotype. This chain uses TRBV29-1 with TRBJ2-3; 9 positions match TRBD1. The CDR3 spans 11 residues. Germline CDR1 SQVTM, CDR2 ANQGSEA. V dropped 6 bases and J dropped 10; count of bases not matched to a gene: 5. The CDR3 DNA reads as TGCAGCGTGCCCTGGACAGGGGCGCAGTATTTT. Its translation is CSVPWTGAQYF.

This clonotype came up a few times. The gene calls are TRBV20-1 and TRBJ1-1; a possible D gene is TRBD1 (5 bases). The CDR3 contains 14 residues. Germline CDR1 and CDR2: DFQATT and SNEGSKA (reference sequence). Trimming stripped 4 bases from V and 5 bases from J, with 17 bases between. DNA for the CDR3: TGCAGTGCTACACCCTGGGCGGGGGATACTGAAGCTTTCTTT. Encoded protein: CSATPWAGDTEAFF.

This clonotype came up a few times. The V and J genes are TRBV6-2 or TRBV6-3 and TRBJ2-3; D might be TRBD1 or TRBD2, each matching 5 bases. In germline, CDR1 is MNHEY, CDR2 SVGEGT. This CDR3 is built from 13 residues. With 0 bases removed from V and 8 bases from J, the gap between germline ends came to 9 bases. CDR3 region: CASSYSGGGTQYF. The DNA for the CDR3 is TGTGCCAGCAGTTACTCCGGTGGGGGTACGCAGTATTTT.

The table lists this clonotype with many counts. The genes are TRBV28 and TRBJ2-7; 11 nucleotides line up with TRBD2. Germline V CDR1 and CDR2: MDHEN, SYDVKM. After removal of 5 bases from V and 0 bases from J, the junction contained 6 bases not matched to a gene. CDR3 length: 16 residues. The DNA of the CDR3 is TGTGCCAGCAGTGGAGCCGGGACTAGCGGCTCCTACGAGCAGTACTTC. Translated: CASSGAGTSGSYEQYF.

The CDR3 DNA follows: TGTGCCAGCAGCTTGGCACCGGGACCTCAAGAGACCCAGTACTTC. Protein product: CASSLAPGPQETQYF. The V call is TRBV5-5, the J call TRBJ2-5; D possibly uses TRBD1 or TRBD2 (5 bases each). This CDR3 has 15 amino acids. CDR1 and CDR2 from the germline V gene are SGHKS and YYEKEE (reference sequence). The germline V and J ends were trimmed by 0 bases and 2 bases, with 11 bases remaining between them.

The chain couples TRBV20-1 to TRBJ2-1; D uncertain. Germline loops: CDR1 DFQATT, CDR2 SNEGSKA (reference sequence). Trimming cost V 6 bases and J 3 bases, with 12 bases left between them. The CDR3 runs 13 residues. Here the CDR3 reads CSAINNRYNEQFF. The CDR3, as DNA: TGCAGTGCCATTAATAACCGCTACAATGAGCAGTTCTTC.

This clonotype was seen a few times. This sequence joins TRBV10-3 and TRBJ2-3; 7 bases match TRBD2. This CDR3 region has 13 residues. Losses at the gene ends were 7 bases for V and 6 bases for J; bases not matched to a gene: 7. In germline, CDR1 is ENHRY, CDR2 SYGVKD. CDR3: CAIKRGGFDTQYF. The DNA of the CDR3 is TGTGCCATCAAGCGGGGAGGATTCGATACGCAGTATTTT.

In this sample, this clonotype turned up a few times. The chain recombines TRBV5-1 with TRBJ2-3; 16 bases are a match to TRBD2. Germline lookup yields CDR1 SGHRS and CDR2 YFSETQ. Trimming removed 4 bases from V and 0 bases from J; junction bases left unmatched: 8. CDR3 length equals 19 residues. Here the CDR3 reads CASSGPGLAGGRSTDTQYF. DNA of the CDR3: TGCGCCAGCAGCGGCCCGGGACTAGCGGGGGGGCGCAGCACAGATACGCAGTATTTT.

The V and J genes are TRBV7-9 and TRBJ1-4; D remains unclear. The CDR3 contains 15 residues. Trimming pared 6 bases from V and 4 bases from J, leaving 15 bases between. The germline V gene has CDR1 SEHNR and CDR2 FQNEAQ (reference sequence). CDR3 sequence: CASSFTRALNEKLFF. The CDR3 coding sequence is TGTGCCAGCAGTTTCACCCGGGCCCTTAATGAAAAACTGTTTTTT.

This clonotype was detected ten times or more. This chain joins TRBV20-1 and TRBJ2-7, with D tentatively TRBD1 (6 bases). This CDR3 region has 13 residues. V was trimmed by 1 base and J by 1 base, leaving 8 bases between them. Germline V gene lookup returns CDR1 DFQATT and CDR2 SNEGSKA (reference sequence). CDR3 loop: CSARGQVSYEQYF. For the CDR3, the DNA is TGCAGTGCTAGAGGACAGGTTTCCTACGAGCAGTACTTC.

The rearrangement uses TRBV25-1 and TRBJ2-1; D unclear. The germline V gene encodes CDR1 MGHDK and CDR2 SYGVNS. The CDR3 totals 13 residues. Trimming took 4 bases from V and 0 from J, leaving 4 bases between them. The CDR3 protein is CASSALSYNEQFF. CDR3 sequence (DNA): TGTGCCAGCAGTGCTCTCTCCTACAATGAGCAGTTCTTC.

The chain is built from TRBV18 and TRBJ1-2; maybe TRBD1 (5 bases). Germline V gene sequence: CDR1 KGHSH, CDR2 LQKENI. V lost 1 base to trimming and J lost 2 bases, with 8 bases between them. CDR3 length equals 14 residues. CDR3 bases: TGTGCCAGCTCACCACAGGGGACGAACTATGGCTACACCTTC. Its protein is CASSPQGTNYGYTF.

The rearrangement joins TRBV6-1 to TRBJ2-2; the match to TRBD1 covers 8 bases. Trimming at V came to 4 bases and at J to 3 bases, leaving 4 bases not matched to a gene. The CDR3 runs to 15 residues. Germline V gene data show CDR1 as MNHNS and CDR2 as SASEGT. CDR3 in DNA: TGTGCCAGCAGTGCGGACAGGGTGTACACCGGGGAGCTGTTTTTT. Translation gives CASSADRVYTGELFF.

This rearrangement joins TRBV4-1 to TRBJ1-1, with D unresolved. This CDR3 contains 13 residues. With 6 bases removed from V and 1 base from J, the gap between germline ends came to 9 bases. Germline V lookup: CDR1 MGHRA, CDR2 YSYEKL. CDR3 sequence reads: CASSGPKNTEAFF. CDR3 coding DNA: TGCGCCAGCAGTGGGCCCAAGAACACTGAAGCTTTCTTT.

This chain uses TRBV13 with TRBJ1-1; D is uncertain. Trimming took off 5 bases at V and 6 bases at J, with 7 bases between the two ends. Germline values: CDR1 PRHDT, CDR2 FYEKMQ (reference sequence). The CDR3 contains 11 residues. The CDR3 DNA reads as TGTGCCAGCAGCCACGTAGCTGAAGCTTTCTTT. This sequence encodes CASSHVAEAFF.

This sequence joins TRBV5-4 and TRBJ2-3, with 10 bases matching TRBD2. CDR3 size: 19 residues. The V and J ends lost 4 bases and 1 base, in that order; junction bases with no gene match: 15. The germline CDR1 and CDR2 sequences are SGHNT and YYREEE (reference sequence). The chain's CDR3 is CASSPHGQTLAGGTDTQYF. CDR3 sequence (DNA): TGTGCCAGCAGCCCCCATGGGCAAACGCTAGCGGGGGGCACAGATACGCAGTATTTT.

This sequence joins TRBV12-3 or TRBV12-4 and TRBJ1-6, with a tentative D call TRBD1 (5 bases). CDR3 size: 13 residues. Trimming took off 6 bases at V and 10 bases at J, with 13 bases between the two ends. This CDR3 is CASSFPGHSPLHF. CDR3 bases: TGTGCCAGCAGCTTCCCCGGACACTCACCCCTCCACTTT.

This clonotype occurred a few times. The chain couples TRBV2 to TRBJ1-1, with no clear D. V lost 2 bases and J 7 bases, leaving 8 bases between the germline ends. The CDR3 spans 12 residues. The germline V gene encodes CDR1 SNHLY and CDR2 FYNNEI. DNA of the CDR3: TGTGCCAGCAGTGAATTGTTACTTGAAGCTTTCTTT. This codes for CASSELLLEAFF. Combining the CDR3 with reference TRBV2 and TRBJ1-1 gives the whole variable domain EPEVTQTPSHQVTQMGQEVILRCVPISNHLYFYWYRQILGQKVEFLVSFYNNEISEKSEIFDDQFSVERPDGSNFTLKIRSTKLEDSAMYFCASSELLLEAFFGQGTRLTVV.

In this sample, this clonotype turned up a few times. This chain uses TRBV7-9 with TRBJ1-2; D call uncertain. V dropped 3 bases and J dropped 2 bases, with 13 bases sitting between them. CDR3 size: 15 residues. Looked up from germline, CDR1 is SEHNR and CDR2 is FQNEAQ (reference sequence). In nucleotides, the CDR3 is TGTGCCAGCAGCTTCCAGGAGGACGGAAACTATGGCTACACCTTC. Translated: CASSFQEDGNYGYTF.

In its sample, this clonotype was seen a few times. This rearrangement joins TRBV28 to TRBJ2-1, with TRBD1 matching over 10 bases. Germline assignment: CDR1 MDHEN and CDR2 SYDVKM. Losses at the gene ends were 10 bases for V and 8 bases for J; bases not matched to a gene: 11. The CDR3 spans 14 residues. CDR3: CATWDRGGFHEQFF. The CDR3 DNA reads as TGTGCCACATGGGACAGGGGCGGTTTCCATGAGCAGTTCTTC.